Each of the 18 T cell receptor beta chains below was sequenced from the same sample in a study of precursors of human CD4 cytotoxic T cells. Bulk UMI-based sequencing covered sorted CD4+ central memory, effector memory, IL-7R-high and IL-7R-negative TEMRA subsets. TCRdb processed the reads anew with MiXCR; each CDR3 protein has one entry. The sample holds hundreds of distinct CDR3 sequences; around 18% are singletons and the top ten take 15% to 19%. Material for sequencing was memory CD4+ T cells from blood (PBMCs). The receptors derive from a human donor in good health.

The chain is built from TRBV29-1 and TRBJ1-6; D call uncertain. This CDR3 spans 12 amino acids. The V gene's germline CDR1 is SQVTM and CDR2 ANQGSEA. The germline V and J ends were trimmed by 5 bases and 5 bases, with 7 bases remaining between them. This chain's CDR3 is CSVLEDNSPLHF. In nucleotides, the CDR3 is TGCAGCGTTTTAGAAGATAATTCACCCCTCCACTTT.

In this sample, this clonotype turned up a few times. The V and J genes are TRBV11-3 and TRBJ2-3; possible D gene TRBD2, 6 bases. Trimming shortened V by 0 bases and J by 1 base, and 8 bases separated the two germline ends. This CDR3 has 15 amino acids. In germline, CDR1 is SGHNT, CDR2 YENEEA. For the CDR3, the DNA is TGTGCCAGCAGCTTAGACGGGGGTCGCACAGATACGCAGTATTTT. It encodes CASSLDGGRTDTQYF.

This clonotype was seen a few times. The chain couples TRBV20-1 to TRBJ1-1, with D possibly TRBD1 on 6 matching bases. CDR3 length: 13 residues. Germline V gene sequence: CDR1 DFQATT, CDR2 SNEGSKA (reference sequence). Trimming took off 3 bases at V and 5 bases at J, with 13 bases between the two ends. CDR3 sequence: CSASSRGGTEAFF. The CDR3 DNA is TGCAGTGCTAGTTCCAGGGGCGGGACTGAAGCTTTCTTT.

The chain joins TRBV19 to TRBJ1-5, with TRBD1 matching over 7 bases. CDR3 length: 14 amino acids. Trimming took 6 bases from V and 6 from J; bases not matched to a gene: 8. Germline loops: CDR1 LNHDA, CDR2 SQIVND (reference sequence). This chain's CDR3 is CASRLTGPGQPQHF. The CDR3 bases are TGTGCCAGTAGACTGACAGGGCCAGGTCAGCCCCAGCATTTT.

This clonotype qualifies as hyperexpanded. This chain joins TRBV18 and TRBJ1-3, with a possible D match to TRBD1 (5 bases). The CDR3 runs to 17 residues. Germline V lookup: CDR1 KGHSH, CDR2 LQKENI. The germline V and J ends were trimmed by 3 bases and 4 bases, with 19 bases remaining between them. The CDR3, as DNA: TGTGCCAGCTCACCTTCTGCGGCAGGGTGGGCCGGAAACACCATATATTTT. Translated, it gives CASSPSAAGWAGNTIYF. Combining the CDR3 with reference TRBV18 and TRBJ1-3 gives the whole variable domain NAGVMQNPRHLVRRRGQEARLRCSPMKGHSHVYWYRQLPEEGLKFMVYLQKENIIDESGMPKERFSAEFPKEGPSILRIQQVVRGDSAAYFCASSPSAAGWAGNTIYFGEGSWLTVV.

The CDR3 sequence is CASSEWGQEEDGYTF. The CDR3 DNA reads as TGTGCCAGCAGTGAATGGGGGCAGGAGGAGGATGGCTACACCTTC. The chain recombines TRBV25-1 with TRBJ1-2, with a possible D match to TRBD1 (6 bases). The CDR3 extends over 15 amino acids. CDR1 MGHDK and CDR2 SYGVNS come from the germline V gene. V lost 1 base and J lost 6, with 15 bases in between.

This clonotype counts as large. The J gene is TRBJ1-5, the V gene TRBV12-5; D is ambiguous. With 7 bases removed from V and 0 bases from J, the gap between germline ends came to 13 bases. The CDR3 runs to 15 residues. Germline V gene sequence: CDR1 LGHNT, CDR2 FRNRAP. The DNA of the CDR3 is TGTGCTAGTGTCGAGGACGGGTATAGCAATCAGCCCCAGCATTTT. Its protein product is CASVEDGYSNQPQHF.

By share of the sample, this clonotype is large. V usage is TRBV24-1 and J usage is TRBJ1-5; 12 positions match TRBD1. CDR3 length equals 19 residues. V was clipped by 9 bases and J by 1 base; unmatched bases: 15. Per germline, CDR1 KGHDR and CDR2 SFDVKD. The CDR3 loop is CATQPEGTGGLWSNQPQHF. The CDR3 DNA follows: TGTGCCACCCAACCGGAAGGGACAGGGGGCCTCTGGAGCAATCAGCCCCAGCATTTT.

Here the CDR3 DNA reads TGTGCCAGCAGCCAAGGGGAGGCGGGCGACCCCTACGAGCAGTACTTC. Translating gives CASSQGEAGDPYEQYF. This chain joins TRBV4-2 and TRBJ2-7; D might be TRBD2 (6 bases). V was trimmed by 1 base and J by 2 bases, leaving 15 bases between them. CDR1 LGHNA and CDR2 YNFKEQ come from the germline V gene. There are 16 residues in the CDR3.

This clonotype was detected only once. The chain combines TRBV7-3 with TRBJ1-6; 8 bases map to TRBD1. Germline V gene sequence: CDR1 SGHTA, CDR2 FQGTGA. The CDR3 has 17 amino acids. V trimming: 0 bases; J trimming: 6 bases; junction bases outside the gene matches: 7. The CDR3 DNA is TGTGCCAGCAGCTTAACCGGACAGGGCGCAATTAATTCACCCCTCCACTTT. Protein sequence: CASSLTGQGAINSPLHF.

By share of the sample, this clonotype is large (0.1 to 1%). The V gene is TRBV29-1, the J gene TRBJ2-5; a weak D match, TRBD2 (5 bases). The germline CDR1 and CDR2 sequences are SQVTM and ANQGSEA. With 7 bases removed from V and 5 bases from J, the gap between germline ends came to 23 bases. The CDR3 is 15 amino acids. The CDR3 reads CSASPRKGLEETQYF. The CDR3 nucleotides read TGCAGCGCTAGCCCTAGGAAAGGCTTGGAGGAGACCCAGTACTTC. The entire variable domain, with the rest obtained from reference TRBV29-1 and TRBJ2-5, is as follows: SAVISQKPSRDICQRGTSLTIQCQVDSQVTMMFWYRQQPGQSLTLIATANQGSEATYESGFVIDKFPISRPNLTFSTLTVSNMSPEDSSIYLCSASPRKGLEETQYFGPGTRLLVL.

This clonotype appeared a few times. The V call is TRBV12-5, the J call TRBJ1-3; D is unresolved. Germline assignment: CDR1 LGHNT and CDR2 FRNRAP. This CDR3 spans 16 amino acids. Trimming stripped 4 bases from V and 0 bases from J, with 13 bases between. CDR3 nucleotides: TGTGCTAGTGGTTCCCCCCGTGCGAACTCTGGAAACACCATATATTTT. Translating gives CASGSPRANSGNTIYF.

This clonotype showed up just a few times. The V and J genes are TRBV5-1 and TRBJ2-5, with TRBD2 matching 8 bases. This CDR3 is 14 amino acids long. Trimming cost V 4 bases and J 2 bases; bases outside gene matches: 4. Germline lookup yields CDR1 SGHRS and CDR2 YFSETQ. Here the CDR3 DNA reads TGCGCCAGCAGCCCCGGGGGGGGGCAAGAGACCCAGTACTTC. Protein: CASSPGGGQETQYF.

By share, this clonotype counts as large (0.1 to 1%). The V call is TRBV20-1, the J call TRBJ2-4; possible D gene TRBD1, 5 bases. The V and J ends lost 1 base and 8 bases respectively, with 15 bases between them. The CDR3 has 14 residues. In germline, CDR1 is DFQATT, CDR2 SNEGSKA (reference sequence). The CDR3 DNA follows: TGCAGTGCTAGAGCGGCAGGGCCCTCGGACATTCAGTACTTC. Translated, it gives CSARAAGPSDIQYF.

This clonotype was observed a handful of times. The rearrangement links TRBV6-5 to TRBJ2-7; 9 nucleotides line up with TRBD1. The CDR3 runs 13 residues. Trimming removed 5 bases from V and 7 bases from J; junction bases left unmatched: 6. Germline V gene lookup returns CDR1 MNHEY and CDR2 SVGAGI. The DNA of the CDR3 is TGTGCCAGCAGTGAAGGGACAGGGTTAGAGCAGTACTTC. Amino acid sequence: CASSEGTGLEQYF.

V usage is TRBV19 and J usage is TRBJ2-7; 8 bases agree with TRBD2. CDR3 length: 14 residues. The ends lost 5 bases at V and 7 bases at J; junction bases unmatched: 10. Germline V gene data show CDR1 as LNHDA and CDR2 as SQIVND (reference sequence). The CDR3 sequence is CASSRQPAGVEQYF. The DNA of the CDR3 is TGTGCCAGTAGTCGCCAGCCAGCGGGAGTAGAGCAGTACTTC.

Within the sample, this clonotype is large. The chain recombines TRBV9 with TRBJ2-1; 9 nucleotides line up with TRBD1. CDR3 size: 15 residues. J lost 6 bases, V lost 3 bases, and 7 bases had no gene match. In germline, CDR1 is SGDLS, CDR2 YYNGEE. This CDR3 is CASSDRDRVFNEQFF. The CDR3 DNA follows: TGTGCCAGCAGCGACCGGGACAGGGTGTTCAATGAGCAGTTCTTC.

This clonotype was recorded a few times. The gene calls are TRBV27 and TRBJ1-6, with 7 bases aligning to TRBD1. This CDR3 is 18 amino acids long. Germline CDR1 and CDR2: MNHEY and SMNVEV (reference sequence). The ends lost 5 bases at V and 0 bases at J; junction bases unmatched: 10. The CDR3 DNA follows: TGTGCCAGCAGTCCGGCGGGACAGAGAAGCTCCTATAATTCACCCCTCCACTTT. Residues: CASSPAGQRSSYNSPLHF.